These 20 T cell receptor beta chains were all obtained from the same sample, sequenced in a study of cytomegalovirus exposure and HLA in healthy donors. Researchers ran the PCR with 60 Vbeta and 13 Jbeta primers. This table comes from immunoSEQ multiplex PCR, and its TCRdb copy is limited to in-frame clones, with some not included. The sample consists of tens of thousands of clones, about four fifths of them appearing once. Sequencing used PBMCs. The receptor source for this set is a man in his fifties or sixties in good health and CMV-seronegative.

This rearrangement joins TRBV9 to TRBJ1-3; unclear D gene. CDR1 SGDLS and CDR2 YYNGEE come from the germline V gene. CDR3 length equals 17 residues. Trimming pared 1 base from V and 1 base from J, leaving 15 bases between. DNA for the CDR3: TGTGCCAGCAGCGTAAGGGAGGACGGACGTTCTGGAAACACCATATATTTT. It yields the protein CASSVREDGRSGNTIYF. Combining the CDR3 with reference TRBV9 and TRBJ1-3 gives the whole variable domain DSGVTQTPKHLITATGQRVTLRCSPRSGDLSVYWYQQSLDQGLQFLIQYYNGEERAKGNILERFSAQQFPDLHSELNLSSLELGDSALYFCASSVREDGRSGNTIYFGEGSWLTVV.

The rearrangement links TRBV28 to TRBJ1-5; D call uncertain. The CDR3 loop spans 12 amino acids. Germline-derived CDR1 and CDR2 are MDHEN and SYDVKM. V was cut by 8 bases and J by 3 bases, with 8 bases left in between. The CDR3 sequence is CASLSLNQPQHF. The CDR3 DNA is TGTGCCAGCCTCTCCCTCAATCAGCCCCAGCATTTT.

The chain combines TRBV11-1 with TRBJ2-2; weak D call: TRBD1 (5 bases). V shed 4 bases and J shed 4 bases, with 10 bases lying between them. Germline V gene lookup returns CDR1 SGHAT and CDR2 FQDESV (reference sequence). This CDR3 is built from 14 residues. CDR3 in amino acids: CASSSAGFTGELFF. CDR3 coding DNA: TGTGCCAGCAGCTCCGCAGGGTTCACCGGGGAGCTGTTTTTT.

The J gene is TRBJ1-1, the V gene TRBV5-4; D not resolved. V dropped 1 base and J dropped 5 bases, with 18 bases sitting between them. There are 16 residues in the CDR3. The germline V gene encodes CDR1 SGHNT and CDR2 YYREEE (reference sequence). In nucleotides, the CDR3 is TGTGCCAGCAGCTTGTTTAGTGTGGCTGGGCTAACTGAAGCTTTCTTT. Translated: CASSLFSVAGLTEAFF.

CDR3: CASSYSGSNTGELFF. The CDR3 nucleotides read TGTGCCAGCAGTTACTCCGGGAGCAACACCGGGGAGCTGTTTTTT. This sequence joins TRBV6-5 and TRBJ2-2; TRBD2 is a possible D gene (6 bases). CDR3 length: 15 residues. The V end lost 0 bases, the J end lost 2 bases, and 7 bases lay between the germline ends. In germline, CDR1 is MNHEY, CDR2 SVGAGI.

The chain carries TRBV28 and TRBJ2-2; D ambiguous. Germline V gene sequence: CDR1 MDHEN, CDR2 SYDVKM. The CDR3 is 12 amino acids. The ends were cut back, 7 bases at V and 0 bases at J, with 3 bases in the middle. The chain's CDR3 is CASTSNTGELFF. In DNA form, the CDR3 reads TGTGCCAGCACCTCGAACACCGGGGAGCTGTTTTTT.

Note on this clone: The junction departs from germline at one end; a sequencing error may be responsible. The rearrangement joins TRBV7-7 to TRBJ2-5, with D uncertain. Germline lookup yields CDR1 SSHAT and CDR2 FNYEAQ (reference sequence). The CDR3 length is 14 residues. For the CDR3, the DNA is TGTGCTAGCAGCTTGAAGGCAGGAAAAGAGACCCAGTACTTC. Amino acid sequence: CASSLKAGKETQYF.

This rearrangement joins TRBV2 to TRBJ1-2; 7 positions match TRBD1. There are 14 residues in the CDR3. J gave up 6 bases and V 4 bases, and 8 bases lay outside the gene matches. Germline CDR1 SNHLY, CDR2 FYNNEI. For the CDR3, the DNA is TGTGCCAGCAGTGTCGACAGGGATAGGAATGGCTACACCTTC. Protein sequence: CASSVDRDRNGYTF.

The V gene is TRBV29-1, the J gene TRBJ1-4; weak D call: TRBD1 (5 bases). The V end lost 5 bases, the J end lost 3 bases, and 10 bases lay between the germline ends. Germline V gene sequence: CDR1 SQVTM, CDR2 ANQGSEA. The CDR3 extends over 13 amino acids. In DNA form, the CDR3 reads TGCAGCGTTCAGGGAAGGGCTAATGAAAAACTGTTTTTT. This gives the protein CSVQGRANEKLFF.

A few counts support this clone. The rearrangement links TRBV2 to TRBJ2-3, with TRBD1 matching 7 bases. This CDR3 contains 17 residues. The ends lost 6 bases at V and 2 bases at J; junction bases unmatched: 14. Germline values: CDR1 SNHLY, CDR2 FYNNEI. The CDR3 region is CASSIITGTESTDTQYF. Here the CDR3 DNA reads TGTGCCAGCAGCATCATAACCGGGACAGAATCCACAGATACGCAGTATTTT.

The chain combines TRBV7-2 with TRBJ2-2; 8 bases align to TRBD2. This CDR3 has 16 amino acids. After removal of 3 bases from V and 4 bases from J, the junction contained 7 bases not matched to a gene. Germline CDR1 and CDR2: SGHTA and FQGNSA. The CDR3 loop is CASSFLTGTSTGELFF. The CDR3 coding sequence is TGTGCCAGCAGCTTTCTCACCGGGACTAGCACCGGGGAGCTGTTTTTT.

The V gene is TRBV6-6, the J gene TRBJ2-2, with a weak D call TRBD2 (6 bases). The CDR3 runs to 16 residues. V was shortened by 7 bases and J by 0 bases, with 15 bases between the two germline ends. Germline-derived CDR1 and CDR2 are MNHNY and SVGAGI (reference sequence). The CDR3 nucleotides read TGTGCCAGCACAAACGAGGCGGGATCGAACACCGGGGAGCTGTTTTTT. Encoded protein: CASTNEAGSNTGELFF.

The CDR3 region is CASSEGTGNQPQHF. CDR3 bases: TGTGCCAGCAGTGAAGGGACAGGGAATCAGCCCCAGCATTTT. The genes are TRBV2 and TRBJ1-5, with 8 bases that match TRBD1. From germline, CDR1 is SNHLY and CDR2 FYNNEI. The V segment lost 1 base and the J segment 4 bases; nucleotides outside the gene matches: 0. This CDR3 is 14 amino acids long.

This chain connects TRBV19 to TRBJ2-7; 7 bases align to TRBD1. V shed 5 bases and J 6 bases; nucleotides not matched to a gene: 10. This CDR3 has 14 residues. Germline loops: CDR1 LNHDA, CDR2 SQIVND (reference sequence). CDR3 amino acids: CASSSDRAPREQYF. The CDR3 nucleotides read TGTGCCAGTAGTTCCGACAGGGCCCCCCGCGAGCAGTACTTC.

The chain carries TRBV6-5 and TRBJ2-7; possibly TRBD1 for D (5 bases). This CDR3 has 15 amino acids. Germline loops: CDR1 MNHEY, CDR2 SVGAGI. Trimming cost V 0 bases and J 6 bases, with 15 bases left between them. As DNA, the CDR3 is TGTGCCAGCAGTTACTCGCCAGGGATGGGATTCGAGCAGTACTTC. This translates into CASSYSPGMGFEQYF.

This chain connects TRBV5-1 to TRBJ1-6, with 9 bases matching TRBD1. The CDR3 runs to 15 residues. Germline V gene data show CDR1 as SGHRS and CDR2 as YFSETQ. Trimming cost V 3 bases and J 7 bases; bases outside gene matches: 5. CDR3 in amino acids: CASSSRDRENSPLHF. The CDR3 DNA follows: TGCGCCAGCAGCTCCCGGGACAGGGAAAATTCACCCCTCCACTTT.

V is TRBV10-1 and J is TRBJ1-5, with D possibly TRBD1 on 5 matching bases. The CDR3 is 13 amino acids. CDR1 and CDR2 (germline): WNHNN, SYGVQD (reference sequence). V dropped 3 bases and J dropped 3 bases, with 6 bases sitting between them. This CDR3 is CASSEGDNQPQHF. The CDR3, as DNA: TGCGCCAGCAGTGAAGGGGACAATCAGCCCCAGCATTTT.

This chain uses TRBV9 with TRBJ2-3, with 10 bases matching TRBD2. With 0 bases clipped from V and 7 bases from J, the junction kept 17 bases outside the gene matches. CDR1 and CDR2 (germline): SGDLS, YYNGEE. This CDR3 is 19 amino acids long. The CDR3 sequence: CASSVGRAGGPESQYTQYF. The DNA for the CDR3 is TGTGCCAGCAGCGTAGGGAGAGCGGGAGGGCCGGAATCACAATATACGCAGTATTTT.

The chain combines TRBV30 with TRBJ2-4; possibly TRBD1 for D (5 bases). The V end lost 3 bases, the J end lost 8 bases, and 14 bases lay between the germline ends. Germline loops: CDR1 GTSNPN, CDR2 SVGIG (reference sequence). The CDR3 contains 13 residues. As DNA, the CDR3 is TGTGCCTGGAGCCTTCGGAGCAGGGACATTCAGTACTTC. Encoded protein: CAWSLRSRDIQYF.

CDR3 loop: CASSWGQGSGYEQYF. CDR3 sequence (DNA): TGTGCCAGCAGCTGGGGACAGGGGAGCGGCTACGAGCAGTACTTC. The chain carries TRBV5-6 and TRBJ2-7; 10 nucleotides line up with TRBD1. This CDR3 region has 15 residues. J lost 3 bases, V lost 3 bases, and 6 bases had no gene match. Germline CDR1 reads SGHDT; CDR2 reads YYEEEE.